These 23 T cell receptor beta chains were all obtained from the same sample, sequenced in a study of tumor-infiltrating lymphocytes in localized non-small cell lung cancer. Profiled with immunoSEQ multiplex PCR; TCRdb holds only in-frame clones, not every one. This table holds tens of thousands of clones, approximately 85% found once. Sample: lung tumor tissue. The receptors stem from a human donor with non-small cell lung cancer.

J is TRBJ2-7 and V is TRBV5-4; 7 bases line up with TRBD1. There are 13 residues in the CDR3. Germline CDR1 and CDR2: SGHNT and YYREEE (reference sequence). V lost 4 bases to trimming and J lost 2 bases; unmatched junction nucleotides: 3. In DNA, the CDR3 is TGTGCCAGCAGCAAAGGGACAGCCTACGAGCAGTACTTC. Its translation is CASSKGTAYEQYF.

CDR3 sequence: CASRDNPLTYETQYF. In DNA, the CDR3 is TGTGCCAGCAGGGACAATCCTTTAACCTACGAGACCCAGTACTTC. This chain links TRBV28 with TRBJ2-5; D might be TRBD1 (5 bases). CDR1 is MDHEN and CDR2 is SYDVKM in the germline V gene. Trimming left V 6 bases short and J 5 bases short, with 19 bases between. The CDR3 runs 15 residues.

The rearrangement uses TRBV5-5 and TRBJ1-6, with 7 bases that match TRBD1. Per germline, CDR1 SGHKS and CDR2 YYEKEE (reference sequence). The CDR3 covers 18 residues. The junction had 8 bases not matched to a gene; V was cut back by 2 bases and J by 0 bases. The CDR3 here is CASSFGQASGSYNSPLHF. DNA for the CDR3: TGTGCCAGCAGCTTTGGACAGGCCTCGGGCTCCTATAATTCACCCCTCCACTTT.

This chain joins TRBV30 and TRBJ1-1; 7 bases are shared with TRBD1. Germline CDR1 reads GTSNPN; CDR2 reads SVGIG (reference sequence). V lost 5 bases, J lost 0 bases, and 6 bases stayed unmatched. The CDR3 runs 14 residues. Written as DNA, the CDR3 is TGTGCCTGGGGAAAAGGACAGGTGAACACTGAAGCTTTCTTT. Its protein is CAWGKGQVNTEAFF.

This clone is a singleton in its sample. V usage is TRBV5-1 and J usage is TRBJ2-6; TRBD1 matches 10 bases. This CDR3 contains 18 residues. Per the germline V gene, CDR1 is SGHRS and CDR2 is YFSETQ. Trimming cost V 3 bases and J 1 base; bases outside gene matches: 7. The CDR3: CASSWETGGASGANVLTF. The DNA for the CDR3 is TGCGCCAGCAGCTGGGAGACAGGGGGCGCATCTGGGGCCAACGTCCTGACTTTC.

The J gene is TRBJ1-1, the V gene TRBV7-9; D gene ambiguous. The CDR3 contains 13 residues. Germline CDR1 is SEHNR and CDR2 is FQNEAQ (reference sequence). V lost 3 bases and J 0 bases, leaving 5 bases between the germline ends. CDR3 nucleotides: TGTGCCAGCAGCTTCCCGCTGAACACTGAAGCTTTCTTT. Translation gives CASSFPLNTEAFF.

V gene TRBV30 combines with J gene TRBJ1-2; D might be TRBD1 (5 bases). V was trimmed by 1 base and J by 6 bases, leaving 12 bases between them. The CDR3 loop spans 13 amino acids. From germline, CDR1 is GTSNPN and CDR2 SVGIG (reference sequence). CDR3 residues: CAWSGQGGNGYTF. The CDR3 coding sequence is TGTGCCTGGAGTGGGCAGGGCGGGAATGGCTACACCTTC.

The chain joins TRBV15 to TRBJ2-1, with 8 nucleotides matching TRBD1. V shed 2 bases, J shed 7 bases, and the junction held 10 bases outside the gene matches. Per germline, CDR1 LNHNV and CDR2 YYDKDF (reference sequence). The length of the CDR3 is 16 residues. The CDR3 region is CATSRFRDRSLNEQFF. Written as DNA, the CDR3 is TGTGCCACCAGCAGATTCCGGGACAGGAGTCTTAATGAGCAGTTCTTC.

The CDR3 spells CATSRRVTEGTEAFF. The CDR3 coding sequence is TGTGCCACCAGCAGAAGAGTCACCGAGGGCACTGAAGCTTTCTTT. The genes are TRBV15 and TRBJ1-1; no reliable D call. This CDR3 contains 15 residues. Per the germline V gene, CDR1 is LNHNV and CDR2 is YYDKDF (reference sequence). V was trimmed by 2 bases and J by 4 bases, leaving 14 bases between them.

This chain uses TRBV10-3 with TRBJ1-1; possibly TRBD1 for D (6 bases). CDR1 ENHRY and CDR2 SYGVKD come from the germline V gene. V lost 0 bases and J 4 bases, leaving 6 bases between the germline ends. This CDR3 comprises 13 residues. In nucleotides, the CDR3 is TGTGCCATCAGTGAGTCCAGGGGCACTGAAGCTTTCTTT. Amino acids: CAISESRGTEAFF.

The chain is built from TRBV7-9 and TRBJ2-1, with 8 bases matching TRBD2. The J segment lost 6 bases and the V segment lost 3 bases, leaving 10 bases of the junction unmatched. Germline CDR1 is SEHNR and CDR2 is FQNEAQ (reference sequence). The CDR3 contains 16 residues. The chain's CDR3 is CASSFSWVAGFNEQFF. The CDR3 nucleotides read TGTGCCAGCAGCTTCTCGTGGGTAGCGGGGTTCAATGAGCAGTTCTTC.

This clone has only a few counts. The chain carries TRBV4-2 and TRBJ1-5; maybe TRBD1 (6 bases). The CDR3 extends over 19 amino acids. The V end was cut by 0 bases, the J end by 8 bases, with 26 bases between. Germline assignment: CDR1 LGHNA and CDR2 YNFKEQ. Here the CDR3 reads CASSQDPVSGAGFIEPQHF. CDR3 DNA: TGTGCCAGCAGCCAAGATCCGGTATCGGGGGCGGGATTCATAGAGCCCCAGCATTTT.

The chain is built from TRBV29-1 and TRBJ2-2; 9 nucleotides align to TRBD2. CDR3 length equals 14 residues. Germline CDR1 reads SQVTM; CDR2 reads ANQGSEA. V lost 7 bases and J lost 7; bases outside the gene matches: 10. The CDR3 bases are TGCAGCGCTGAGGTGGCGGGGGGGCGCGGGGAGCTGTTTTTT. Translation: CSAEVAGGRGELFF.

There are a few counts of this clone. The chain combines TRBV30 with TRBJ2-2; D perhaps matches TRBD1 (5 bases). There are 15 residues in the CDR3. Trimming stripped 0 bases from V and 6 bases from J, with 14 bases between. Germline CDR1 is GTSNPN and CDR2 is SVGIG (reference sequence). This chain's CDR3 is CAWSVLSVGPGELFF. The CDR3 nucleotides read TGTGCCTGGAGTGTACTTAGTGTGGGGCCCGGGGAGCTGTTTTTT. Complete variable domain (other parts from reference TRBV30 and TRBJ2-2): SQTIHQWPATLVQPVGSPLSLECTVEGTSNPNLYWYRQAAGRGLQLLFYSVGIGQISSEVPQNLSASRPQDRQFILSSKKLLLSDSGFYLCAWSVLSVGPGELFFGEGSRLTVL.

V and J are TRBV6-5 and TRBJ1-1; no clear D. CDR3 length equals 14 residues. Between the trimmed V and J ends, which lost 1 base and 3 bases, there was a span of 9 bases. Germline V gene data show CDR1 as MNHEY and CDR2 as SVGAGI. CDR3 coding DNA: TGTGCCAGCAGTTACTACACGGCTGACACTGAAGCTTTCTTT. It encodes CASSYYTADTEAFF.

For the CDR3, the DNA is TGTGCCAGCAGCCGCCCAGGGCTGATCGGTGAAGCTTTCTTT. Translating gives CASSRPGLIGEAFF. This rearrangement joins TRBV14 to TRBJ1-1; the D gene is possibly TRBD1 (5 bases). In germline, CDR1 is SGHDN, CDR2 FVKESK. This CDR3 spans 14 amino acids. V dropped 4 bases and J dropped 7 bases, with 16 bases sitting between them.

The chain recombines TRBV11-2 with TRBJ1-1; D uncertain. Per the germline V gene, CDR1 is SGHAT and CDR2 is FQNNGV. V lost 3 bases, J lost 2 bases, and 13 bases lay in between. This CDR3 spans 15 amino acids. CDR3 loop: CASSLTPSTNTEAFF. CDR3 bases: TGTGCCAGCAGCTTGACCCCGTCAACCAACACTGAAGCTTTCTTT.

The rearrangement joins TRBV16 to TRBJ1-3; D gene unclear. Deletions cut 2 bases from V and 4 bases from J, with 6 bases between. The length of the CDR3 is 13 residues. Germline assignment: CDR1 KGHSY and CDR2 FQNENV. The DNA for the CDR3 is TGTGCCAGCAGCCAAGATAGAGGAAACACCATATATTTT. Its protein product is CASSQDRGNTIYF.

The CDR3 reads CAISESDGYGSEQYF. In DNA, the CDR3 is TGTGCCATCAGTGAGTCGGATGGGTACGGGTCCGAGCAGTACTTC. The chain uses TRBV10-3 and TRBJ2-7; D is unclear. Germline V gene lookup returns CDR1 ENHRY and CDR2 SYGVKD. The CDR3 has 15 residues. V gave up 0 bases and J gave up 6 bases, with 15 bases separating them.

The chain is built from TRBV5-8 and TRBJ2-5; a weak D match, TRBD1 (7 bases). CDR1 SGHTS and CDR2 YDEGEE come from the germline V gene. Trimming took off 4 bases at V and 4 bases at J, with 11 bases between the two ends. The CDR3 extends over 13 amino acids. CDR3 nucleotides: TGTGCCAGCAGCGCGGGACAGCGAGAGACCCAGTACTTC. Its protein is CASSAGQRETQYF.

The chain recombines TRBV6-1 with TRBJ1-2, with D unresolved. Germline V gene sequence: CDR1 MNHNS, CDR2 SASEGT. The CDR3 runs to 13 residues. The germline V and J ends were trimmed by 7 bases and 2 bases, with 11 bases remaining between them. DNA for the CDR3: TGTGCCAGCACCATTGCTGGAAACTATGGCTACACCTTC. This encodes CASTIAGNYGYTF.

The rearrangement joins TRBV23-1 to TRBJ2-4, with 7 bases matching TRBD1. TRBV23-1 is recorded as an ORF, its role being uncertain. The CDR3 totals 15 residues. J gave up 4 bases and V 7 bases, and 10 bases lay outside the gene matches. The CDR3 nucleotides read TGCGCCAGCAAAGGTGGCAGGGGGATTAAAAACATTCAGTACTTC. Its translation is CASKGGRGIKNIQYF.

The CDR3 DNA follows: TGTGCCAGTAGTTGGCAGCTACTCTACGAGCAGTACTTC. It is translated as CASSWQLLYEQYF. The rearrangement uses TRBV19 and TRBJ2-7; D call uncertain. Trimming stripped 5 bases from V and 3 bases from J, with 11 bases between. CDR1 and CDR2 from the germline V gene are LNHDA and SQIVND (reference sequence). The CDR3 totals 13 residues.